Listed below are T cell receptor beta chains from one sample, sequenced in a study of cytomegalovirus exposure and HLA in healthy donors. The table came from immunoSEQ multiplex PCR; TCRdb's copy has only in-frame clones and leaves some out. The sample has approximately 150,000 clones, more than 60% seen once; the top ten hold less than 5.5%. The sample taken for sequencing was PBMCs. These receptors all stem from a male donor in good health and CMV-seronegative. CDR3s include the opening cysteine and the closing phenylalanine or tryptophan. D genes are given only for firm matches. The listing skips clone size in some rows; elsewhere it reads once, few, many or a size class.

TRBV18	TRBJ2-2	.	.	TGTGCCAGCTCCGATACAGGGTCCGGGGAGCTGTTTTTT	CASSDTGSGELFF
TRBV9	TRBJ2-2	.	.	TGTGCCAGCAGCGTAGCCTCCAAGGGGCGGACGGCCGGGGAGCTGTTTTTT	CASSVASKGRTAGELFF
TRBV5-1	TRBJ2-2	once	TRBD2	TGCGCCAGCAGCCCGGGACTAGCGGGACTCACCGGGGAGCTGTTTTTT	CASSPGLAGLTGELFF
TRBV19	TRBJ2-2	.	.	TGTGCCAGTAGTATAGGGGTCCGGGACACCAACACCGGGGAGCTGTTTTTT	CASSIGVRDTNTGELFF
TRBV6-5	TRBJ1-4	few	.	TGTGCCAGCAGAGAACAAGAAAAACTGTTTTTT	CASREQEKLFF
TRBV6-5	TRBJ2-1	.	TRBD2	TGTGCCAGCAGCCTAGCGGGGGGGAATGAGCAGTTCTTC	CASSLAGGNEQFF
TRBV27	TRBJ1-1	.	.	TGTGCCTCTAAAGGGGGTTCGGGGACTGAAGCTTTCTTT	CASKGGSGTEAFF
TRBV7-8	TRBJ1-5	.	.	TGTGCCAGCAGCTTAATGAGGGTTGGCAATCAGCCCCAGCATTTT	CASSLMRVGNQPQHF
TRBV5-8	TRBJ1-5	.	.	TGTGCCAGCAGGAAGGGGAGGGCCAGTCAGCCCCAGCATTTT	CASRKGRASQPQHF
TRBV29-1	TRBJ2-3	once	TRBD2	TGCAGCGTTGGACTAGCTCTCACAGATACGCAGTATTTT	CSVGLALTDTQYF
TRBV5-1	TRBJ1-2	.	.	TGCGCCAGCAGCTTGACAGGGACCTTCTATGGCTACACCTTC	CASSLTGTFYGYTF
TRBV2	TRBJ1-2	.	TRBD1	TGTGCCAGCAGTGACCAGGGGGACTATGGCTACACCTTC	CASSDQGDYGYTF
TRBV21-1	TRBJ1-1	.	.	TGTGCCAGTACAGGGAGAATGAACACTGAAGCTTTCTTT	CASTGRMNTEAFF
TRBV27	TRBJ2-7	.	.	TGTGCCAGCAGTTTATCCCCGCCAGGGTTCGACGAGCAGTACTTC	CASSLSPPGFDEQYF
TRBV9	TRBJ2-2	few	TRBD2	TGTGCCAGCAGCCCGACGGGGAGCGGGGTGAACACCGGGGAGCTGTTTTTT	CASSPTGSGVNTGELFF
TRBV4-1	TRBJ2-1	.	.	TGCGCCAGCAGCCCTCTCCCGCAGGGCTGGGATGAGCAGTTCTTC	CASSPLPQGWDEQFF
TRBV7-2	TRBJ2-3	.	TRBD2	TGTGCCAGCAGCCCTCTGGCTAGCGGAGCCCTTAGCACAGATACGCAGTATTTT	CASSPLASGALSTDTQYF
TRBV7-9	TRBJ1-1	.	.	TGTGCCAGCAGCTTTTCGACAGTGAACACTGAAGCTTTCTTT	CASSFSTVNTEAFF
TRBV7-2	TRBJ1-4	once	TRBD1	TGTGCCAGCAGCTTTTTCGGGCAGGGGGCTTTGGGTGAAAAACTGTTTTTT	CASSFFGQGALGEKLFF
TRBV5-1	TRBJ2-2	.	TRBD1	TGCGCCAGCAGCTTGGCCTTAGGACAGGGGGCCGGGGAGCTGTTTTTT	CASSLALGQGAGELFF
TRBV18	TRBJ1-1	.	.	TGTGCCAGCTCACCACCTTGGGGCAGGGAGGACACTGAAGCTTTCTTT	CASSPPWGREDTEAFF
TRBV5-1	TRBJ1-1	.	TRBD1	TGCGCCAGCAGCTTGGTGGGACAGATGAACACTGAAGCTTTCTTT	CASSLVGQMNTEAFF
TRBV27	TRBJ2-3	.	.	TGTGCCAGCAGTTTATTGGGCGCCACAGATACGCAGTATTTT	CASSLLGATDTQYF
TRBV19	TRBJ2-2	.	TRBD2	TGTGCCAGTAGTATTAGACTAGCGGGAGTTCGGGGGGAGCTGTTTTTT	CASSIRLAGVRGELFF
TRBV6-5	TRBJ2-7	.	TRBD1	TGTGCCAGCAGTTACTCACCGGGACAGGGGTTCGAGCAGTACTTC	CASSYSPGQGFEQYF
TRBV11-1	TRBJ1-1	.	.	TGTGCCAGCAGCTTAGTCGGGGGTGTCACTGAAGCTTTCTTT	CASSLVGGVTEAFF
TRBV18	TRBJ1-1	.	.	TGTGCCAGCTCACCACCGAATGGACAGCTGAACACTGAAGCTTTCTTT	CASSPPNGQLNTEAFF
TRBV5-6	TRBJ1-1	.	.	TGTGCCAGCAGGGGGGGGTCTGGTACTGAAGCTTTCTTT	CASRGGSGTEAFF
TRBV7-2	TRBJ2-1	once	TRBD2	TGTGCCAGCAGCTTGGGGACTAGTATAACCAATGAGCAGTTCTTC	CASSLGTSITNEQFF
TRBV29-1	TRBJ1-3	.	.	TGCAGCGTTGAAGATGTCCGACTAACCGGGAACACCATATATTTT	CSVEDVRLTGNTIYF
TRBV6-1	TRBJ2-5	.	.	TGTGCCAGCAATAGCGGTTCTCAAGAGACCCAGTACTTC	CASNSGSQETQYF
TRBV10-3	TRBJ2-3	.	TRBD2	TGTGCCATCAGTGGTGGGGGGGGGATCACAGATACGCAGTATTTT	CAISGGGGITDTQYF
TRBV27	TRBJ2-3	.	.	TGTGCCAGCACCCAGCGAAGTTACACAGATACGCAGTATTTT	CASTQRSYTDTQYF
TRBV5-6	TRBJ2-1	.	TRBD2	TGTGCCAGCAGCTTGGAAAGGACTAGCGGTCTGAATGAGCAGTTCTTC	CASSLERTSGLNEQFF
TRBV7-9	TRBJ2-7	.	.	TGTGCCAGCAGCTTCCCAGGGGGAGGCTACGAGCAGTACTTC	CASSFPGGGYEQYF
TRBV19	TRBJ1-5	.	TRBD1	TGTGCCAGTAAGGAGACAGGGGCGAGCAATCAGCCCCAGCATTTT	CASKETGASNQPQHF
TRBV5-3	TRBJ2-7	.	.	TGTGCCACTTTGTCAGGAGGGAAAGAGCAGTACTTC	CATLSGGKEQYF
TRBV30	TRBJ2-5	.	TRBD1	TGTGCCTTGTGGATGGGACAGGGGGCCCAAGAGACCCAGTACTTC	CALWMGQGAQETQYF
TRBV5-1	TRBJ2-7	.	TRBD1	TGCGCCAGCAGCGGACAGGGGTCGCCTAACGAGCAGTACTTC	CASSGQGSPNEQYF
TRBV5-1	TRBJ2-7	once	.	TGCGCCAGCAGCTCCGAGAGGGGGACCTACGAGCAGTACTTC	CASSSERGTYEQYF
TRBV7-9	TRBJ2-2	.	TRBD2	TGTGCCAGCAGCCGGCAGCGGGGGTACACCGGGGAGCTGTTTTTT	CASSRQRGYTGELFF
TRBV7-9	TRBJ2-6	.	.	TGTGCCAGCAGCTTAGAGACACCCGGGGCCAACGTCCTGACTTTC	CASSLETPGANVLTF
TRBV19	TRBJ1-3	.	.	TGTGCCAGTAGTAACCCCCGACAGACCGCTGGAAACACCATATATTTT	CASSNPRQTAGNTIYF
TRBV30	TRBJ2-7	.	TRBD2	TGTGCCTGGTCCGGGACTAGGTTTACGAACGAGCAGTACTTC	CAWSGTRFTNEQYF
TRBV28	TRBJ1-1	once	TRBD1	TGTGCCAGCCGACCGAGGGGGCGGGCGATGAACACTGAAGCTTTCTTT	CASRPRGRAMNTEAFF
TRBV5-1	TRBJ1-1	.	TRBD1	TGCGCCAGCAGCAAGGACAGGGGGATTCTTGAAGCTTTCTTT	CASSKDRGILEAFF
TRBV6-1	TRBJ2-7	.	.	TGTGCCAGTAGACCGCAGGGCTACGAGCAGTACTTC	CASRPQGYEQYF
TRBV4-2	TRBJ2-2	.	.	TGTGCCAGCAGTATAATAACATCGAACACCGGGGAGCTGTTTTTT	CASSIITSNTGELFF
TRBV7-3	TRBJ1-5	.	.	TGTGCCAGCAGCTTCCTGCCCCAGCATTTT	CASSFLPQHF
TRBV10-3	TRBJ2-3	few	TRBD2	TGTGCCATCAGTCGAGAAGATGGGCTAGCGGACTATAGCACAGATACGCAGTATTTT	CAISREDGLADYSTDTQYF
TRBV7-9	TRBJ2-7	.	.	TGTGCCAGCACCTCCCTGCGGGCTAGCGACTACGAGCAGTACTTC	CASTSLRASDYEQYF
TRBV15	TRBJ2-5	.	TRBD2	TGTGCCACCAGCACCGGGACTAGCAGAGAGACCCAGTACTTC	CATSTGTSRETQYF
TRBV19	TRBJ2-1	.	.	TGTGCCAGTAGTATGGGCGGGTTGGATGAGCAGTTCTTC	CASSMGGLDEQFF
TRBV19	TRBJ1-3	.	.	TGTGCCAGTCGCTCAGGGAAAAAAGGAAACACCATATATTTT	CASRSGKKGNTIYF
TRBV4-1	TRBJ2-2	.	TRBD2	TGCGCCAGCAGCCCGGGACTAGCGGGGCTGTTTAACACCGGGGAGCTGTTTTTT	CASSPGLAGLFNTGELFF